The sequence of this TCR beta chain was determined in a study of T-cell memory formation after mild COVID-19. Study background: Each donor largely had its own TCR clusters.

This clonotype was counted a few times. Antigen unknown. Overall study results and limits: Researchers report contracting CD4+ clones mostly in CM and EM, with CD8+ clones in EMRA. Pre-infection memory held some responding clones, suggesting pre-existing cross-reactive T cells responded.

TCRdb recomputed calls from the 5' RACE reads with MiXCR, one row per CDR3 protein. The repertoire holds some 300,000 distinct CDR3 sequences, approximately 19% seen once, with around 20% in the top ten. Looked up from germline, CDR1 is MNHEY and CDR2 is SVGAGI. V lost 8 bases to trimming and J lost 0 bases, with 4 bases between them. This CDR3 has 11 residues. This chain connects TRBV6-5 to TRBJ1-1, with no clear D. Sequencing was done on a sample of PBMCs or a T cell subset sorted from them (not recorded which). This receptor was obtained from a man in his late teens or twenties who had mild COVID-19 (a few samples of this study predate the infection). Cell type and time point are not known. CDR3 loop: CASFLNTEAFF. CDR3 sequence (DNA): TGTGCCAGCTTTTTGAACACTGAAGCTTTCTTT.